The clone carrying this TCR beta chain has just one count. The PCR employed 60 Vbeta primers together with 13 Jbeta primers. Here immunoSEQ multiplex PCR was the method, and the copy in TCRdb shows in-frame clones only, minus some. Of approximately 75,000 clones listed, around three quarters are singletons. This sample was taken from a study of cytomegalovirus exposure and HLA in healthy donors. CDR3 length: 12 residues. The germline V gene has CDR1 GTSNPN and CDR2 SVGIG (reference sequence). The germline V and J ends were trimmed by 3 bases and 5 bases, with 10 bases remaining between them. This chain links TRBV30 with TRBJ1-1; D remains ambiguous. Sequences were obtained from PBMCs. The source is a male donor in good health and CMV-seronegative. For the CDR3, the DNA is TGTGCCTGGAGGAAACCGGGGACTGAAGCTTTCTTT. Its protein product is CAWRKPGTEAFF.